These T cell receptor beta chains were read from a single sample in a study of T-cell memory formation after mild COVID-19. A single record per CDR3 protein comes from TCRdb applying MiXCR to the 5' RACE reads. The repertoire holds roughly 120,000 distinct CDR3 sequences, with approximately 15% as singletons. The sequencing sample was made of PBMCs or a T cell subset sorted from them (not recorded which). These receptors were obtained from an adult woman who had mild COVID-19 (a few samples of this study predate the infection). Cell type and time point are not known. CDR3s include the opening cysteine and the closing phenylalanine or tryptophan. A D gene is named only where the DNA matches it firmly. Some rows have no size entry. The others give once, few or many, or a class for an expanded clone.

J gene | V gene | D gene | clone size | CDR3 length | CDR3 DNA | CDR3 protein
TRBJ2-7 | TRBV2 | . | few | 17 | TGTGCCAGCAGTGAAGGAGAAGGAGTCTTTGGCGTCTACGAGCAGTACTTC | CASSEGEGVFGVYEQYF
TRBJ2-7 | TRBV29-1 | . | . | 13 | TGCAGCGTTGGGGGGGGACAGAGGTACGAGCAGTACTTC | CSVGGGQRYEQYF
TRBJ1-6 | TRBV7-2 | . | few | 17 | TGTGCCAGCAGCGCCCCGGTGGCAGGGGTTATTAATTCACCCCTCCACTTT | CASSAPVAGVINSPLHF
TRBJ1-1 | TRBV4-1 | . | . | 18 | TGCGCCAGCAGCCCGCAAAGGGGGTCAGCGCCCAAGAACACTGAAGCTTTCTTT | CASSPQRGSAPKNTEAFF
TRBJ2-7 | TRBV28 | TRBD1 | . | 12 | TGTGCCCTAGGACAGGGCAGCTACGAGCAGTACTTC | CALGQGSYEQYF
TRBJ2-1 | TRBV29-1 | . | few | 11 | TGCAGCGTTGGGACCACGGTTGAGCAGTTCTTC | CSVGTTVEQFF
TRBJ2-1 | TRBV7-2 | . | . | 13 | TGTGCCAGTGGGGGGGGCGGATACAATGAGCAGTTCTTC | CASGGGGYNEQFF
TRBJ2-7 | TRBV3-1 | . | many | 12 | TGTGCCAGCAGCCAAGCTGGGGGGACACAGTACTTC | CASSQAGGTQYF
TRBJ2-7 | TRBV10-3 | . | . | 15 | TGTGCCATCAGTGAACGGAGGACGAGCTCCTACGAGCAGTACTTC | CAISERRTSSYEQYF
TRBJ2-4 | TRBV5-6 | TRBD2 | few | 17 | TGTGCCAGCAGCCCGACAGGGACTAGCGGGTTGGTTAACATTCAGTACTTC | CASSPTGTSGLVNIQYF
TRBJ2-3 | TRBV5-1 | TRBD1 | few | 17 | TGCGCCAGCAGTCCCCCGGCGGCAGGGGGTTCAACAGATACGCAGTATTTT | CASSPPAAGGSTDTQYF
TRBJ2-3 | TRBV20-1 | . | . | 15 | TGCAGTGCTCCACTTCCGGGACATGGCACAGATACGCAGTATTTT | CSAPLPGHGTDTQYF
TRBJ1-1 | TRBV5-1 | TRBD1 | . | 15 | TGCGCCAGCAGCTCTCGACAGGGAGGAGGTGCTGAAGCTTTCTTT | CASSSRQGGGAEAFF
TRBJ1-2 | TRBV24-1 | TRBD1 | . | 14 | TGTGCCACCAGTGACATACAGGGGGACTATGGCTACACCTTC | CATSDIQGDYGYTF
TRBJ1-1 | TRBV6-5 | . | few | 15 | TGTGCCAGCAGTCGCGACCTGGGGGGCCAGTACCATGCTTTCTTT | CASSRDLGGQYHAFF
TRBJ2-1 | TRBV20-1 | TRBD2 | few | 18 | TGCAGTGCTACGGGACTAGCGGGCCATTCACTCTTCTACAATGAGCAGTTCTTC | CSATGLAGHSLFYNEQFF
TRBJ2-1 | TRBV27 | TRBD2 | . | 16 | TGTGCCAGCAGTTTTCTGGCTAGCGGGAGTGTCAATGAGCAGTTCTTC | CASSFLASGSVNEQFF
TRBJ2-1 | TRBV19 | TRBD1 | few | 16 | TGTGCCAGTAGTATTCGACAGGGGGCTACCTACAATGAGCAGTTCTTC | CASSIRQGATYNEQFF
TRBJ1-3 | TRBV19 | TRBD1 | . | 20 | TGTGCCAGTAGTCCGCTCCCCTTACCTACAGGGGGAGACTCTGGAAACACCATATATTTT | CASSPLPLPTGGDSGNTIYF
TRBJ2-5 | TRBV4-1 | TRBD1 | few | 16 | TGCGCCAGCAGCCCGCCCCGGGGCTCCAGGGGGGAGACCCAGTACTTC | CASSPPRGSRGETQYF
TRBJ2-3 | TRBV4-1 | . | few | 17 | TGCGCCAGCAGCCATGACCGGGCCTCCCTTTTGGCAGATACGCAGTATTTT | CASSHDRASLLADTQYF
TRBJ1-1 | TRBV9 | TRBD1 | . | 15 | TGTGCCAGCAGCGCTTGGACAGGTGGAAACACTGAAGCTTTCTTT | CASSAWTGGNTEAFF
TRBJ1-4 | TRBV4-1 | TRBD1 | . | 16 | TGCGCCAGCAGCCAAACGCCGGGACAGCGAGACGAAAAACTGTTTTTT | CASSQTPGQRDEKLFF
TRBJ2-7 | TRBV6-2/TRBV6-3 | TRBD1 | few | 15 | TGTGCCAGCACCCCGTTCGGGACAGGGGACTACGAGCAGTACTTC | CASTPFGTGDYEQYF
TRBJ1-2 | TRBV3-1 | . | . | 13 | TGTGCCAGCAGCCAGACAGACAGTCGGGGCTACACCTTC | CASSQTDSRGYTF
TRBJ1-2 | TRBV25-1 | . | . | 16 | TGTGCCAGCAGTGAACGGGAGGGGCGCGGGGACTATGGCTACACCTTC | CASSEREGRGDYGYTF
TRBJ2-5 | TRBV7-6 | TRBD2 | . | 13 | TGTGCCAGCAGTCGTAGCGGGATGGAGACCCAGTACTTC | CASSRSGMETQYF
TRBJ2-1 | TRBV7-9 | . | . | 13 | TGTGCCAGCAGCTTAACTAGCTACAATGAGCAGTTCTTC | CASSLTSYNEQFF
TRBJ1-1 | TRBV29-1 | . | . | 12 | TGCAGCGGAAGCTTCATGAACACTGAAGCTTTCTTT | CSGSFMNTEAFF
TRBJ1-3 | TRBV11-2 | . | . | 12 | TGTGCCAGCAGCTTCTCAGGGGACACCATATATTTT | CASSFSGDTIYF
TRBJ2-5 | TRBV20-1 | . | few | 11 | TGCAGTGCTAGCTCACAAGAGACCCAGTACTTC | CSASSQETQYF
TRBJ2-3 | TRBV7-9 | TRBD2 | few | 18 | TGTGCCAGCAGCTCCCAGGGACTAGCGGGAGTAGGGGCAGATACGCAGTATTTT | CASSSQGLAGVGADTQYF
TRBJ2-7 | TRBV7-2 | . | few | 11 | TGTGCCAGCAGCTTCAGACGGGGGCAGTACTTC | CASSFRRGQYF
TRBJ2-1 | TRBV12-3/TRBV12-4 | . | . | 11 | TGTGCCAGCATAACCTACAATGAGCAGTTCTTC | CASITYNEQFF
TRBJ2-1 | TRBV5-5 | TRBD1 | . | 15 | TGTGCCAGCAGTTCTCCGGGACAGGGGTACAATGAGCAGTTCTTC | CASSSPGQGYNEQFF
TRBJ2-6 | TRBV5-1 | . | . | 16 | TGCGCCAGCAGCTTGGGGAGCGGAGATGGGGCCAACGTCCTGACTTTC | CASSLGSGDGANVLTF